This T cell receptor (beta chain) was observed in a study of T cell repertoires in cytomegalovirus infection. About the study: A matching HLA type, together with CMV infection, was signaled by public TCR beta signatures.

Each CDR3 protein gets one entry after TCRdb re-called the reads with MiXCR. The repertoire has roughly 120,000 distinct CDR3 sequences, around 28% of them found once; the top ten carry around 80%. This CDR3 is built from 13 residues. Germline lookup yields CDR1 MNHEY and CDR2 SMNVEV (reference sequence). J was trimmed by 4 bases and V by 8 bases; bases with no gene match: 6. Remarks on this clonotype: Antigen unknown.

The V call is TRBV27, the J call TRBJ1-2; 8 bases align to TRBD1. This TCR came from a human donor in good health (CMV status not recorded). Some clones in this sample may be carry-over from other donors' samples. Here the sequenced sample was CD8+ T cells from cultured PBMCs, taken from culture after CMV antigen stimulation. The CDR3 reads CASAGQGGYGYTF. The DNA for the CDR3 is TGTGCCAGCGCCGGACAGGGCGGCTATGGCTACACCTTC.